The present entry profiles one T cell receptor (beta chain) with its context. Trimming removed 6 bases from V and 1 base from J, with 8 bases in between. This CDR3 region has 13 residues. This sample is drawn from a study of blood T cell repertoires in COVID-19. Study context: Sites across the United States, Italy and Spain contributed samples from acute and convalescent COVID-19. T cells, B-cell-depleted T cells, or PBMCs provided the cDNA or gDNA that served as material.

Original handling: Amplifying reference gene primers gave estimates of nucleated cell counts. Assay used: immunoSEQ multiplex PCR; TCRdb lists only in-frame clones, some missing. V, J and clone size are those of that table, while D and trimming were read from the DNA. Here the sample spans under 150,000 clones, 80% to 90% being singletons. The chain employs TRBV12-3 or TRBV12-4 and TRBJ2-3; D uncertain. The source material was peripheral blood. This TCR was sampled from an elderly man with active or convalescent COVID-19. CDR3 in amino acids: CASRLTGTDTQYF. CDR3 nucleotide sequence: TGTGCCAGCAGATTGACTGGCACAGATACGCAGTATTTT.